The clone carrying this TCR beta chain was counted ten times or more. The antigen remains undetermined. This sample's TCRbeta library carried unique molecular identifier barcodes. In TCRdb, the PCR reads were re-called with MiXCR into one record per CDR3 protein. This table holds around 670,000 distinct CDR3 sequences, about an eighth found once. The entry originates in a study of T-cell reconstitution after alpha-beta-depleted transplantation in children. V was pared by 1 base and J by 0 bases, with 7 bases between. There are 15 residues in the CDR3. Germline values: CDR1 SGHRS, CDR2 YFSETQ. Study-wide findings and caveats: Expanded graft clones numbering several hundred reportedly gave rise to alpha-beta T cells about two months after transplant. The authors attributed T-cell counts and diversity one year after transplant mostly to newly produced T cells. At day 60, the high TCRbeta diversity found in some patients originated from recipient T cells and thymic progenitors that had survived.

The V call is TRBV5-1, the J call TRBJ2-2; D is possibly TRBD1 (5 bases). This TCR was recovered from a girl aged 2 to 9 with congenital amegakaryocytic thrombocytopenia, due to receive a stem cell transplant. This specimen was PBMCs, taken before TCRalphabeta/CD19-depleted stem cell transplant. The CDR3: CASSLPTANTGELFF. The CDR3 nucleotides are TGCGCCAGCAGCTTGCCGACAGCGAACACCGGGGAGCTGTTTTTT.